These T cell receptor beta chains were read from a single sample in a study of pediatric ulcerative colitis. Data came from immunoSEQ multiplex PCR; TCRdb stores just in-frame clones and leaves some out. The table records roughly 70,000 clones, approximately 87% of them present only once. Sequencing was performed on blood. These TCRs come from a boy younger than 18 with severe ulcerative colitis. Each CDR3 is given with its conserved first and last residue. A D gene is named only where the DNA matches it firmly. Part of the rows lack a size; the others show once, few, many or a class for expanded clones.

j_call: TRBJ2-1
v_call: TRBV2
clone_size: NA
d_call: NA
cdr3_nt: TGTGCCAGCAGTAAGCTCAATGAGCAGTTCTTC
cdr3_aa: CASSKLNEQFF

j_call: TRBJ1-1
v_call: TRBV5-1
clone_size: NA
d_call: NA
cdr3_nt: TGCGCCAGCAGCTTGGTAAGGCCTATGGGCGCTGAAGCTTTCTTT
cdr3_aa: CASSLVRPMGAEAFF

j_call: TRBJ1-3
v_call: TRBV4-3
clone_size: NA
d_call: NA
cdr3_nt: TGCGCCAGCAGTGATAAGAACACAGGGTTTAGGACTGGAAACACCATATATTTT
cdr3_aa: CASSDKNTGFRTGNTIYF

j_call: TRBJ2-2
v_call: TRBV6-4
clone_size: NA
d_call: NA
cdr3_nt: TGTGCCAGCAGTGACTCTTTGTTTACCGGGGAGCTGTTTTTT
cdr3_aa: CASSDSLFTGELFF

j_call: TRBJ1-2
v_call: TRBV6-5
clone_size: NA
d_call: TRBD1
cdr3_nt: TGTGCCAGCAGTTACTCGTCCGGGACAGGGGGTGGCTACACCTTC
cdr3_aa: CASSYSSGTGGGYTF

j_call: TRBJ2-7
v_call: TRBV19
clone_size: NA
d_call: TRBD2
cdr3_nt: TGTGCCAGTAGTGCGGGAGGACCCTACGAGCAGTACTTC
cdr3_aa: CASSAGGPYEQYF

j_call: TRBJ1-5
v_call: TRBV6-1
clone_size: NA
d_call: NA
cdr3_nt: TGTGCCAGCAGTGAAGCCTCCGACAGAAATCAGCCCCAGCATTTT
cdr3_aa: CASSEASDRNQPQHF

j_call: TRBJ1-4
v_call: TRBV11-3
clone_size: NA
d_call: NA
cdr3_nt: TGTGCCAGCAGCTTTCGTACGGAAAAACTGTTTTTT
cdr3_aa: CASSFRTEKLFF

j_call: TRBJ1-2
v_call: TRBV6-5
clone_size: NA
d_call: TRBD1
cdr3_nt: TGTGCCAGCAGTTACTCCGGGACAGGGGGCCTTGGCTACACCTTC
cdr3_aa: CASSYSGTGGLGYTF

j_call: TRBJ2-7
v_call: TRBV29-1
clone_size: NA
d_call: TRBD1
cdr3_nt: TGCAGCGTTTTGACGGGACAGCACTACGAGCAGTACTTC
cdr3_aa: CSVLTGQHYEQYF

j_call: TRBJ2-1
v_call: TRBV11-3
clone_size: NA
d_call: TRBD1
cdr3_nt: TGTGCCAGCAGCTTAGATCGTCCCGGGACAGGACGTCTCAATGAGCAGTTCTTC
cdr3_aa: CASSLDRPGTGRLNEQFF

j_call: TRBJ1-5
v_call: TRBV27
clone_size: NA
d_call: TRBD1
cdr3_nt: TGTGCCAGCAGTTTAGGCGGACAGGGCAGGTCCTATCAGCCCCAGCATTTT
cdr3_aa: CASSLGGQGRSYQPQHF

j_call: TRBJ2-2
v_call: TRBV11-2
clone_size: NA
d_call: NA
cdr3_nt: TGTGCCAGCAGCCCACACACCGGGGAGCTGTTTTTT
cdr3_aa: CASSPHTGELFF

j_call: TRBJ1-1
v_call: TRBV7-6
clone_size: NA
d_call: NA
cdr3_nt: TGTGCCAGCAGTCTCGATCTGGGTGAAGCTTTCTTT
cdr3_aa: CASSLDLGEAFF

j_call: TRBJ1-1
v_call: TRBV10-3
clone_size: few
d_call: NA
cdr3_nt: TGTGCCATCACCCGGGGCGGGGACACTGAAGCTTTCTTT
cdr3_aa: CAITRGGDTEAFF

j_call: TRBJ1-2
v_call: TRBV4-1
clone_size: NA
d_call: NA
cdr3_nt: TGCGCCAGCAGCCAAGAGATGGGGGCTGGCTACACCTTC
cdr3_aa: CASSQEMGAGYTF

j_call: TRBJ2-7
v_call: TRBV6-1
clone_size: NA
d_call: TRBD1
cdr3_nt: TGTGCCACCCTCCCCGACAGGGAAGCCGAGCAGTACTTC
cdr3_aa: CATLPDREAEQYF

j_call: TRBJ2-1
v_call: TRBV7-9
clone_size: once
d_call: NA
cdr3_nt: TGTGCCAGCAGCTTAGGAACGACCTACAATGAGCAGTTCTTC
cdr3_aa: CASSLGTTYNEQFF

j_call: TRBJ2-3
v_call: TRBV6-1
clone_size: NA
d_call: NA
cdr3_nt: TGTGCCAGCTTCCTAGGGGGGCTCGGAGATACGCAGTATTTT
cdr3_aa: CASFLGGLGDTQYF

j_call: TRBJ2-1
v_call: TRBV6-6
clone_size: NA
d_call: NA
cdr3_nt: TGTGCCAGCAGTGAGGTTCCTCAAGCCCACAATGAGCAGTTCTTC
cdr3_aa: CASSEVPQAHNEQFF

j_call: TRBJ2-7
v_call: TRBV7-9
clone_size: NA
d_call: NA
cdr3_nt: TGTGCCAGCATGGACACGGGAAGCTCCTACGAGCAGTACTTC
cdr3_aa: CASMDTGSSYEQYF

j_call: TRBJ2-1
v_call: TRBV2
clone_size: NA
d_call: TRBD2
cdr3_nt: TGTGCCAGAAGCGGGGGGGTCTCCTACAATGAGCAGTTCTTC
cdr3_aa: CARSGGVSYNEQFF

j_call: TRBJ2-2
v_call: TRBV29-1
clone_size: few
d_call: NA
cdr3_nt: TGCAGCGTTTCGGACACCGGGGAGCTGTTTTTT
cdr3_aa: CSVSDTGELFF

j_call: TRBJ1-5
v_call: TRBV27
clone_size: NA
d_call: NA
cdr3_nt: TGTGCCAGCAGCACACAGGGAAATCAGCCCCAGCATTTT
cdr3_aa: CASSTQGNQPQHF

j_call: TRBJ1-1
v_call: TRBV28
clone_size: NA
d_call: NA
cdr3_nt: TGTGCCAGCAGTTTCCGACTTGAGAACACTGAAGCTTTCTTT
cdr3_aa: CASSFRLENTEAFF

j_call: TRBJ2-3
v_call: TRBV7-9
clone_size: NA
d_call: NA
cdr3_nt: TGTGCCAGCAGCGCACAACTTGGAGAAACGCAGTATTTT
cdr3_aa: CASSAQLGETQYF

j_call: TRBJ2-2
v_call: TRBV19
clone_size: NA
d_call: TRBD2
cdr3_nt: TGTGCCACCGAAGGGGCGGGAGGGCCGGACACCGGGGAGCTGTTTTTT
cdr3_aa: CATEGAGGPDTGELFF

j_call: TRBJ2-7
v_call: TRBV7-3
clone_size: NA
d_call: NA
cdr3_nt: TGTGCCAGCAGCCCCTTATCCGGGGGACAGATACCTTACGAGCAGTACTTC
cdr3_aa: CASSPLSGGQIPYEQYF

j_call: TRBJ2-2
v_call: TRBV5-6
clone_size: NA
d_call: NA
cdr3_nt: TGTGCCAGCAGCTTACAAGATCGGAACACCGGGGAGCTGTTTTTT
cdr3_aa: CASSLQDRNTGELFF

j_call: TRBJ2-7
v_call: TRBV5-1
clone_size: NA
d_call: NA
cdr3_nt: TGCGCCAGCAGCCCCGGACCCGGCTACGAGCAGTACTTC
cdr3_aa: CASSPGPGYEQYF

j_call: TRBJ2-3
v_call: TRBV29-1
clone_size: NA
d_call: NA
cdr3_nt: TGCAGCGTTGCTAAGGGGACGTCAGATACGCAGTATTTT
cdr3_aa: CSVAKGTSDTQYF

j_call: TRBJ2-1
v_call: TRBV7-2
clone_size: NA
d_call: TRBD2
cdr3_nt: TGTGCCAGCAGCTACCAAGGACTAGCGGGATCCCAGTTCTTC
cdr3_aa: CASSYQGLAGSQFF

j_call: TRBJ1-5
v_call: TRBV19
clone_size: NA
d_call: TRBD1
cdr3_nt: TGTGCCAGTAAGGAAGACAGGGGGCTCGGGCAGCCCCAGCATTTT
cdr3_aa: CASKEDRGLGQPQHF

j_call: TRBJ2-1
v_call: TRBV4-1
clone_size: NA
d_call: NA
cdr3_nt: TGCGCCAGCAGCCCGGGATATGAGCAGTTCTTC
cdr3_aa: CASSPGYEQFF

j_call: TRBJ2-5
v_call: TRBV2
clone_size: NA
d_call: TRBD2
cdr3_nt: TGTGCCAGCAGTGAAAGTATTAGAGCGGGAATCGGTAAAGAGACCCAGTACTTC
cdr3_aa: CASSESIRAGIGKETQYF